This TCR beta chain emerged from a study of blood T cells in healthy people across ages. Study results and caveats: Long-lived and aged donors differed, with more naive CD4+ cells and higher diversity in the long-lived. Donor CMV status, an unknown factor, possibly confounded changes in expanded clonotypes.

Remarks on this clonotype: Its antigen is unidentified.

Trimming removed 3 bases from V and 8 bases from J; junction bases left unmatched: 7. This CDR3 is built from 15 residues. Ranging in age from about 6 to 100, the donors were healthy Caucasian individuals from Russia. Primed by a sample-barcoded 5' primer and a J-beta primer mix, a second PCR proceeded for roughly 6 to 12 cycles. Each of the cDNA molecules was tagged by a template-switch adaptor with 12 random nucleotides. TCRdb recomputed calls from the 5' RACE reads with MiXCR, one row per CDR3 protein. Of hundreds of thousands of distinct CDR3 sequences detected, around two fifths appear once; the ten largest clones hold 15% to 25%.

This rearrangement joins TRBV12-3 or TRBV12-4 to TRBJ1-4; TRBD1 aligns across 9 bases. This TCR was sampled from a man between 60 and 70 years old in good health. Sequenced sample: blood. CDR3 DNA sequence: TGTGCCAGCAGTTTTAGGGGGACAGGGCAGGAAAAACTGTTTTTT. Protein sequence: CASSFRGTGQEKLFF.